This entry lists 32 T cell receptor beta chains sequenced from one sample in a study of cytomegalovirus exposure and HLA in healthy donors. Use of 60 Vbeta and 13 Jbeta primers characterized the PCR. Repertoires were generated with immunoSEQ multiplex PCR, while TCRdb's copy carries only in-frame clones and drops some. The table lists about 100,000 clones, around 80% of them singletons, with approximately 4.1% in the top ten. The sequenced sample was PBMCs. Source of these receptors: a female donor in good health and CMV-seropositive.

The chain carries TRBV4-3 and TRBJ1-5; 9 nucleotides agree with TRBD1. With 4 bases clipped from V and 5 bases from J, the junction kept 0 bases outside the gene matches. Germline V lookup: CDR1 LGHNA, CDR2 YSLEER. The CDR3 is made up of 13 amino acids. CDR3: CASSRDRDQPQHF. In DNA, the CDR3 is TGCGCCAGCAGCCGGGACAGGGATCAGCCCCAGCATTTT.

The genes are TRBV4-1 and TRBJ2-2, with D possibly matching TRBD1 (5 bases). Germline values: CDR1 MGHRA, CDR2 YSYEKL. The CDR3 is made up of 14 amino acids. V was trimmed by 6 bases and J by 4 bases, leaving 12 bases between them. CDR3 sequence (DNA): TGCGCCAGCAGTCTAGGGGTGGGCACCGGGGAGCTGTTTTTT. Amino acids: CASSLGVGTGELFF.

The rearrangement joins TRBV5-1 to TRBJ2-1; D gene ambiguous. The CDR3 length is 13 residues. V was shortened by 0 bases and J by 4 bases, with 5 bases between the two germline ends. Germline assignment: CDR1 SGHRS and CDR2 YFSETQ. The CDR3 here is CASSLDSYNEQFF. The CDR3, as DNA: TGCGCCAGCAGCTTGGACAGTTACAATGAGCAGTTCTTC.

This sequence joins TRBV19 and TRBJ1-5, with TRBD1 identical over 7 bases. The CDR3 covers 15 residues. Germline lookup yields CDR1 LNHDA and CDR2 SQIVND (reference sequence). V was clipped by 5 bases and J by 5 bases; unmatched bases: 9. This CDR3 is CASSPPGGGYQPQHF. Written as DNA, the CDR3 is TGTGCCAGTAGTCCCCCGGGAGGGGGCTATCAGCCCCAGCATTTT.

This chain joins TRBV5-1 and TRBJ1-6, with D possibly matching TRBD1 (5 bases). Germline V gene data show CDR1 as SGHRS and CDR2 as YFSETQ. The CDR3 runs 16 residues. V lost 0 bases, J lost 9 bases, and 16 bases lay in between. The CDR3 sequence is CASSLAGGRFGSPLHF. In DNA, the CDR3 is TGCGCCAGCAGCTTGGCCGGGGGTAGATTCGGTTCACCCCTCCACTTT.

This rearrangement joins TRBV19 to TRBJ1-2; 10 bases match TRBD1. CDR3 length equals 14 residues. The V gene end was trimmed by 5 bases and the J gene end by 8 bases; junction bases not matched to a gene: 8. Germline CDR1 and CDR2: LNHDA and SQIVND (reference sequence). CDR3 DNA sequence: TGTGCCAGTAGTGCGACAGGGGGCGCAGGGGGCTACACCTTC. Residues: CASSATGGAGGYTF.

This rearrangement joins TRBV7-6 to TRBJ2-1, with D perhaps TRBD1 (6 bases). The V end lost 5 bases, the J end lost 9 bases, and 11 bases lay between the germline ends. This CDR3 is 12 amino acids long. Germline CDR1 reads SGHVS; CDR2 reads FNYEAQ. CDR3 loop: CASSTTGSEQFF. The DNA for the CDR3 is TGTGCCAGCAGCACTACAGGGAGTGAGCAGTTCTTC.

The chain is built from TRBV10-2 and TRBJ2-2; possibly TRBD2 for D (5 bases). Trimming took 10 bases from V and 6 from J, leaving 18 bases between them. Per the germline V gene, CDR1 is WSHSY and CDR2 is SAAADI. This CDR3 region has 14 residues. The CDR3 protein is CATKDFLESGELFF. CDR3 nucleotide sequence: TGCGCCACGAAGGACTTCTTAGAGTCCGGGGAGCTGTTTTTT.

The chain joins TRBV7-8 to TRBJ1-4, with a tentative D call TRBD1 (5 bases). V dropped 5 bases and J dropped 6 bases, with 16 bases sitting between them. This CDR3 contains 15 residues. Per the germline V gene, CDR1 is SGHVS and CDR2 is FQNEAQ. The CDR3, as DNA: TGTGCCAGCAGCCGATCAGGGAATGGTGATGAAAAACTGTTTTTT. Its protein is CASSRSGNGDEKLFF.

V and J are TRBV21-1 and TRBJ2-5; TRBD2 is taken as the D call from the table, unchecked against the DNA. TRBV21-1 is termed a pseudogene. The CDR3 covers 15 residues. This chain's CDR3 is CATNPGNYIQETQYF. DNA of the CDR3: TGTGCCACCAATCCCGGGAACTATATCCAAGAGACCCAGTACTTC.

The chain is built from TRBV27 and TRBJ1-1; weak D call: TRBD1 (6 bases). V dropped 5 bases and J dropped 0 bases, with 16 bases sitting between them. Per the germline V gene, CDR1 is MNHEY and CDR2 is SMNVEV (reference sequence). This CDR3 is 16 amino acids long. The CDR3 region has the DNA TGTGCCAGCAGTACCCCATCCGGGACACTGAACACTGAAGCTTTCTTT. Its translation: CASSTPSGTLNTEAFF.

CDR3 DNA sequence: TGCGCCAGCAGCTCAGGGACAGGGGACCTTAGCAATCAGCCCCAGCATTTT. Its translation is CASSSGTGDLSNQPQHF. This chain uses TRBV4-1 with TRBJ1-5; 10 bases are a match to TRBD1. The CDR3 consists of 17 residues. Germline-derived CDR1 and CDR2 are MGHRA and YSYEKL. V gave up 5 bases and J gave up 0 bases; unmatched junction bases: 7.

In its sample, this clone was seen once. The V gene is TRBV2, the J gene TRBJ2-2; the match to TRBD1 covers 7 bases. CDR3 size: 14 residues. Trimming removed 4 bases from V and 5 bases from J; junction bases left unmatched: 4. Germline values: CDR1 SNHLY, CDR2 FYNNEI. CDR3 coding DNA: TGTGCCAGCAGTGTACAACAGGGGACCGGGGAGCTGTTTTTT. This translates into CASSVQQGTGELFF. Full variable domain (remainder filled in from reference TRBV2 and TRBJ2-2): EPEVTQTPSHQVTQMGQEVILRCVPISNHLYFYWYRQILGQKVEFLVSFYNNEISEKSEIFDDQFSVERPDGSNFTLKIRSTKLEDSAMYFCASSVQQGTGELFFGEGSRLTVL.

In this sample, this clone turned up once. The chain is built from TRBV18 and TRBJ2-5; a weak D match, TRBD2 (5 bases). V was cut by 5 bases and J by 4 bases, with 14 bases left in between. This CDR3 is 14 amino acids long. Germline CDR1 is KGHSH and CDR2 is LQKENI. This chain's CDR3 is CASSSILAGETQYF. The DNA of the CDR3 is TGTGCCAGCTCATCTATCCTAGCTGGAGAGACCCAGTACTTC.

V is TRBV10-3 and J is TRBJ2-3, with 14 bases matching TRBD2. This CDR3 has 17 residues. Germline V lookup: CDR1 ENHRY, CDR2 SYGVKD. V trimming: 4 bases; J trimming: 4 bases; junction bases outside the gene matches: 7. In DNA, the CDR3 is TGTGCCATCAGTGGGCCGGGACTAGCGGGAGAATCAGATACGCAGTATTTT. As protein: CAISGPGLAGESDTQYF.

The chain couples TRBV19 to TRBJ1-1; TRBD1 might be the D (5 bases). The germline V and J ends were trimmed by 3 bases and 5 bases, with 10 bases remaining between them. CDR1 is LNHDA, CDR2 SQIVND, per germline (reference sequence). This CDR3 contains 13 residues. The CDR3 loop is CASSMPGRTEAFF. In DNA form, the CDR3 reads TGTGCCAGTAGTATGCCAGGGCGAACTGAAGCTTTCTTT.

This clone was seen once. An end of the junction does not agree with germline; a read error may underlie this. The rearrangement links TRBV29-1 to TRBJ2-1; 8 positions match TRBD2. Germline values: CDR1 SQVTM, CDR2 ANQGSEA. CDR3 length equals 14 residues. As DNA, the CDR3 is TGCAGCGCTGAAACGGGGGGGCGAGGCAATGAGCAGTTCTTC. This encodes CSAETGGRGNEQFF.

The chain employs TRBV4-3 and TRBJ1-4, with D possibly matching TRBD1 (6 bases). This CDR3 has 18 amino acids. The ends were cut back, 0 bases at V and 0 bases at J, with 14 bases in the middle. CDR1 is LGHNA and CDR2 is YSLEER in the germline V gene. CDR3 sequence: CASSQEGGGFATNEKLFF. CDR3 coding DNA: TGCGCCAGCAGCCAAGAAGGGGGTGGGTTTGCAACTAATGAAAAACTGTTTTTT.

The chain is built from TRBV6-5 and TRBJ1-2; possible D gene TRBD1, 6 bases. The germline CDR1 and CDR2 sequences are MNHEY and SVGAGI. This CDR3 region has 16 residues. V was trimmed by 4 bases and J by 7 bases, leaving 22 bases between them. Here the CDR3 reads CASSWGRGGGALGYTF. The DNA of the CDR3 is TGTGCCAGCAGTTGGGGGCGGGGGGGAGGCGCTCTTGGCTACACCTTC.

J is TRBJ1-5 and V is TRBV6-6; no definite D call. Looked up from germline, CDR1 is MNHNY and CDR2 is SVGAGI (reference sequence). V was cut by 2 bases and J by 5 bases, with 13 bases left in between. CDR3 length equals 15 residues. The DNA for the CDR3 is TGTGCCAGCAGTTACGGCGGGTTATCCTATCAGCCCCAGCATTTT. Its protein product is CASSYGGLSYQPQHF.

This chain's CDR3 is CGGGSGENEQFF. The CDR3 DNA follows: TGTGGGGGAGGGAGTGGAGAGAATGAGCAGTTCTTC. The chain is built from TRBV6-1 and TRBJ2-1; 7 bases align to TRBD2. In germline, CDR1 is MNHNS, CDR2 SASEGT. CDR3 size: 12 residues.

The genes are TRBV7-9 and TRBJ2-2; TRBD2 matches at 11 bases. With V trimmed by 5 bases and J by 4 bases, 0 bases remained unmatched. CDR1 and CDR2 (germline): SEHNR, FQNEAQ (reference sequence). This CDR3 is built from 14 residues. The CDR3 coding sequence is TGTGCCAGCAGCACTAGCGGGGGCACCGGGGAGCTGTTTTTT. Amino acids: CASSTSGGTGELFF.

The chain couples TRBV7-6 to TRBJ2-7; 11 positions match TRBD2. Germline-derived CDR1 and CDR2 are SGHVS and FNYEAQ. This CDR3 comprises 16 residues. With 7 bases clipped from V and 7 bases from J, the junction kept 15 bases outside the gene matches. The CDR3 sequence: CASTLAGGGALGEQYF. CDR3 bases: TGTGCCAGCACTCTAGCGGGGGGAGGGGCCTTGGGAGAGCAGTACTTC.

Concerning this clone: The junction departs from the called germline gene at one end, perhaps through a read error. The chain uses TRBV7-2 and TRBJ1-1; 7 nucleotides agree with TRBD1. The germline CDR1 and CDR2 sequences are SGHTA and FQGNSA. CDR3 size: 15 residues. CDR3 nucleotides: TGTGCCAGCAAGCCGCAGAGGGGGCAGCGAACTGAGGCTTTCTTT. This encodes CASKPQRGQRTEAFF.

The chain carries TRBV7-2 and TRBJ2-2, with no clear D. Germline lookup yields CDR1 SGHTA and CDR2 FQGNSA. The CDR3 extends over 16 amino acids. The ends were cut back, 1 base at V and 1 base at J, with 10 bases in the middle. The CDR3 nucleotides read TGTGCCAGCAGCTTAGGGCGACAACTGAACACCGGGGAGCTGTTTTTT. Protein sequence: CASSLGRQLNTGELFF.

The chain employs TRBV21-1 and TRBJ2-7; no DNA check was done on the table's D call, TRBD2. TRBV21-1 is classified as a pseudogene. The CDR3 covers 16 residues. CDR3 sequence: CASSKGPSGRAYEQYF. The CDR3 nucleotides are TGTGCCAGCAGCAAAGGGCCCAGCGGGAGGGCCTATGAGCAGTACTTC.

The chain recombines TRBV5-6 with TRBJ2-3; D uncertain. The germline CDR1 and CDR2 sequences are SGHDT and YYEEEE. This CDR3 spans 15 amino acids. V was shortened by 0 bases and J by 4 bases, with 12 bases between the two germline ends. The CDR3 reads CASSLVLASADTQYF. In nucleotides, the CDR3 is TGTGCCAGCAGCTTGGTGCTGGCTAGTGCAGATACGCAGTATTTT. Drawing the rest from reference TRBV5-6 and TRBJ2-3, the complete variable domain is DAGVTQSPTHLIKTRGQQVTLRCSPKSGHDTVSWYQQALGQGPQFIFQYYEEEERQRGNFPDRFSGHQFPNYSSELNVNALLLGDSALYLCASSLVLASADTQYFGPGTRLTVL.

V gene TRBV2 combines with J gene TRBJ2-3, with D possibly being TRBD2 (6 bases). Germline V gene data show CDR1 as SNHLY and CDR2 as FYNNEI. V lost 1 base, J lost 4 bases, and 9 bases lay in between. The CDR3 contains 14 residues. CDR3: CASSEGGEADTQYF. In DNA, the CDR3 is TGTGCCAGCAGTGAAGGGGGGGAGGCAGATACGCAGTATTTT.

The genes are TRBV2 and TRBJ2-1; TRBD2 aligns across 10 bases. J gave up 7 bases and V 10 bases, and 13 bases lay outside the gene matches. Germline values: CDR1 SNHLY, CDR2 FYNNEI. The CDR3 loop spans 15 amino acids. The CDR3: CATSRAGLAENEQFF. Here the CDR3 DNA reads TGTGCCACCTCAAGGGCAGGACTAGCGGAAAATGAGCAGTTCTTC.

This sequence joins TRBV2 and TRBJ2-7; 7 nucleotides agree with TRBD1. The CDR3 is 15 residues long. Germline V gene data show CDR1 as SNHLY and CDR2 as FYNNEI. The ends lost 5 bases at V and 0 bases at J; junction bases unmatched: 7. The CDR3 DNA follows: TGTGCCAGCAGTTCCCCCCGGGACAGCTCCTACGAGCAGTACTTC. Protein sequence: CASSSPRDSSYEQYF. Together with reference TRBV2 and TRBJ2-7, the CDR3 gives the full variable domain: EPEVTQTPSHQVTQMGQEVILRCVPISNHLYFYWYRQILGQKVEFLVSFYNNEISEKSEIFDDQFSVERPDGSNFTLKIRSTKLEDSAMYFCASSSPRDSSYEQYFGPGTRLTVT.

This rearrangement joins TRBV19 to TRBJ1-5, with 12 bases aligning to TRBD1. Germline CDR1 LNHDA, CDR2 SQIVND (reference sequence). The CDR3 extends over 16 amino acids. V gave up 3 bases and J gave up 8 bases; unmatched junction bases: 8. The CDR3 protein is CASSIAGTGGLEPQHF. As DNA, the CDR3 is TGTGCCAGTAGTATTGCGGGGACAGGGGGCCTGGAGCCCCAGCATTTT.

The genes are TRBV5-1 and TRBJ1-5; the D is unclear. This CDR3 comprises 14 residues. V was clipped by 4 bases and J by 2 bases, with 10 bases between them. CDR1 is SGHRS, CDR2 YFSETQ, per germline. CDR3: CASSPDSGNQPQHF. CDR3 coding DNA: TGCGCCAGCAGCCCCGACTCTGGCAATCAGCCCCAGCATTTT.